A selection of T cell receptor beta chains follows, all from one sample in a study of blood T cell repertoires in COVID-19. The assay was immunoSEQ multiplex PCR, and TCRdb's table has in-frame clones only and misses some. The sample has about 130,000 clones, roughly four fifths seen once; the top ten hold over 15%. Sequences were obtained from PBMCs or T cells enriched from blood (not recorded which). These TCRs come from a man aged 25-45 years who had recovered from COVID-19. The CDR3 runs from the conserved cysteine through the conserved F or W. A D gene is named only where the DNA matches it firmly. Size is stated for part of the rows, as once, few or many counts, or as a class when the clone is expanded.

NA,TRBV18,TRBJ1-1,once,CASSPERYWNTEAFF,TGTGCCAGCTCACCAGAGCGGTATTGGAACACTGAAGCTTTCTTT
NA,TRBV19,TRBJ2-2,NA,CASRKNRGGTGELFF,TGTGCCAGTAGGAAGAACAGGGGAGGCACCGGGGAGCTGTTTTTT
TRBD2,TRBV24-1,TRBJ2-3,few,CATMSSGGNTQYF,TGTGCCACCATGAGTAGCGGGGGTAATACGCAGTATTTT
NA,TRBV19,TRBJ2-3,NA,CASSLQGGSTDTQYF,TGTGCCAGTAGTCTCCAGGGAGGTAGCACAGATACGCAGTATTTT
TRBD2,TRBV5-1,TRBJ2-7,NA,CASSLGPPTSGRSYEQYF,TGCGCCAGCAGCTTGGGGCCCCCTACTAGCGGGAGAAGTTACGAGCAGTACTTC
TRBD1,TRBV3-1/TRBV3-2,TRBJ1-1,NA,CASSATGGTEAFF,TGTGCCAGCAGCGCAACAGGGGGCACTGAAGCTTTCTTT
NA,TRBV18,TRBJ2-7,NA,CASSPGLVQGEQYF,TGTGCCAGCTCACCAGGTTTAGTTCAGGGGGAGCAGTACTTC
NA,TRBV3-1/TRBV3-2,TRBJ1-2,NA,CASSPTSDNYGYTF,TGTGCCAGCAGCCCTACTTCCGATAACTATGGCTACACCTTC
TRBD1,TRBV3-1/TRBV3-2,TRBJ1-5,many,CASSQVGSGTGTYQPQHF,TGTGCCAGCAGCCAAGTTGGGTCCGGGACAGGGACCTATCAGCCCCAGCATTTT
NA,TRBV7-9,TRBJ2-3,NA,CASSLAPSDPPDTQYF,TGTGCCAGCAGCTTAGCCCCTAGCGATCCGCCAGATACGCAGTATTTT
TRBD2,TRBV6-1,TRBJ2-5,NA,CASSELAGGQETQYF,TGTGCCAGCAGTGAATTAGCGGGAGGGCAAGAGACCCAGTACTTC
NA,TRBV5-1,TRBJ2-3,NA,CASSLGQETDTQYF,TGCGCCAGCAGCTTGGGACAGGAGACAGATACGCAGTATTTT
NA,TRBV30,TRBJ2-1,NA,CAWSNAGTSYNEQFF,TGTGCCTGGAGTAATGCGGGTACCTCCTACAATGAGCAGTTCTTC
TRBD1,TRBV2,TRBJ1-6,NA,CASKGQGVSPLHF,TGTGCCAGCAAGGGGCAGGGGGTTTCACCCCTCCACTTT
TRBD2,TRBV3-1/TRBV3-2,TRBJ2-3,NA,CASSLVSSFQRGATDTQYF,TGTGCCAGCAGCCTTGTCAGTTCTTTCCAGCGGGGGGCTACAGATACGCAGTATTTT
NA,TRBV2,TRBJ1-2,NA,CASGGQGVNGYTF,TGTGCCAGCGGTGGGCAGGGTGTCAATGGCTACACCTTC
NA,TRBV7-9,TRBJ2-5,few,CASSLSIQETQYF,TGTGCCAGCAGCTTAAGCATTCAAGAGACCCAGTACTTC
TRBD1,TRBV6-5,TRBJ1-2,once,CASSPGTAIYGYTF,TGTGCCAGCAGTCCCGGGACAGCCATCTATGGCTACACCTTC
NA,TRBV27,TRBJ1-2,NA,CASSSSVGGRGYTF,TGTGCCAGCAGTTCTAGCGTTGGGGGTCGGGGCTACACCTTC
NA,TRBV6-6,TRBJ1-3,NA,CASSPRDISGNTIYF,TGTGCCAGCAGCCCTCGGGACATCTCTGGAAACACCATATATTTT
NA,TRBV21-1,TRBJ1-3,NA,CASSKAKPKGQVDRAGSGNTIYF,TGTGCCAGCAGCAAAGCGAAACCGAAAGGCCAAGTCGACAGGGCTGGCTCTGGAAACACCATATATTTT
TRBD2,TRBV5-1,TRBJ2-3,NA,CASSFGGLAGGPRTDTQYF,TGCGCCAGCAGCTTTGGGGGACTAGCGGGAGGGCCGAGAACAGATACGCAGTATTTT
NA,TRBV27,TRBJ1-5,once,CATGDINQPQHF,TGTGCCACGGGGGATATCAATCAGCCCCAGCATTTT
NA,TRBV24-1,TRBJ2-2,NA,CATGGDNTGELFF,TGTGCCACCGGGGGCGATAACACCGGGGAGCTGTTTTTT
TRBD1,TRBV4-2,TRBJ2-2,NA,CASSLPDRANTGELFF,TGTGCCAGCAGCCTACCGGACAGGGCGAACACCGGGGAGCTGTTTTTT
TRBD1,TRBV7-9,TRBJ1-6,NA,CASSLDRGSNSPLHF,TGTGCCAGCAGCTTAGACAGGGGGAGCAATTCACCCCTCCACTTT
TRBD2,TRBV7-2,TRBJ2-3,NA,CASSLDGTSIADTQYF,TGTGCCAGCAGCTTAGACGGGACTAGTATTGCAGATACGCAGTATTTT
NA,TRBV19,TRBJ2-7,NA,CASSFSSFGPYEQYF,TGTGCCAGTTCTTTCAGTAGCTTCGGCCCCTACGAGCAGTACTTC
TRBD1,TRBV29-1,TRBJ2-1,NA,CSVARGTGRNEQFF,TGCAGCGTGGCCCGGGGGACAGGCAGGAATGAGCAGTTCTTC
TRBD1,TRBV5-1,TRBJ2-7,few,CASSSLRDRGGDEQYF,TGCGCCAGCAGCTCGTTACGGGACAGGGGTGGTGACGAGCAGTACTTC
TRBD2,TRBV19,TRBJ2-7,NA,CASSRTSEDYEQYF,TGTGCCAGTTCTAGGACTAGCGAGGACTACGAGCAGTACTTC